The 17 T cell receptor beta chains listed next were all sequenced from one sample in a study of CD8 T cells in ankylosing spondylitis. Study outcomes and limitations: A motif of under 10 highly homologous TCR beta variants was seen as apparently characteristic of ankylosing spondylitis blood.

In TCRdb, the 5' RACE reads were re-called with MiXCR into one record per CDR3 protein. The table shows 200,000 to 250,000 distinct CDR3 sequences, with approximately 20% occurring only once. What these receptors recognize is not known. Source material: blood, either unsorted or a sorted T cell fraction (not recorded which). The source of these receptors is a male donor with ankylosing spondylitis.

V is TRBV19 and J is TRBJ1-5; no clear D. Trimming left V 5 bases short and J 3 bases short, with 8 bases between. Per the germline V gene, CDR1 is LNHDA and CDR2 is SQIVND (reference sequence). The CDR3 consists of 13 residues. CDR3 residues: CASSAGINQPQHF. The CDR3 DNA reads as TGTGCCAGTAGTGCGGGGATCAATCAGCCCCAGCATTTT.

This clonotype was observed a handful of times. The genes are TRBV12-3 or TRBV12-4 and TRBJ2-1; 15 nucleotides match TRBD2. The CDR3 spans 18 residues. V lost 5 bases and J lost 4; bases outside the gene matches: 9. The CDR3 bases are TGTGCCAGCAGTCCCTGGACTAGCGGGGGGGCCGGGTACAATGAGCAGTTCTTC. It translates to CASSPWTSGGAGYNEQFF.

This clonotype appeared a few times. The V and J genes are TRBV9 and TRBJ2-7; 8 nucleotides align to TRBD2. From germline, CDR1 is SGDLS and CDR2 YYNGEE. This CDR3 spans 14 amino acids. V dropped 0 bases and J dropped 5; count of bases not matched to a gene: 4. The CDR3: CASSVEGTSDEQYF. CDR3 bases: TGTGCCAGCAGCGTAGAGGGGACTAGTGACGAGCAGTACTTC.

This clonotype was recorded a few times. V is TRBV6-1 and J is TRBJ2-1; 12 nucleotides line up with TRBD2. CDR1 MNHNS and CDR2 SASEGT come from the germline V gene. This CDR3 is 15 amino acids long. Trimming at V came to 10 bases and at J to 9 bases, leaving 13 bases not matched to a gene. The CDR3: CATTPLAGGPVEQFF. CDR3 sequence (DNA): TGTGCCACCACACCCCTAGCGGGAGGGCCGGTTGAGCAGTTCTTC.

The chain carries TRBV4-1 and TRBJ2-7; maybe TRBD1 (6 bases). Trimming stripped 1 base from V and 2 bases from J, with 21 bases between. CDR3 length: 18 residues. The V gene's germline CDR1 is MGHRA and CDR2 YSYEKL. The CDR3 nucleotides read TGCGCCAGCAGCCAAGGATTCCCACGACGGACAGTGACCTACGAGCAGTACTTC. Translated, it gives CASSQGFPRRTVTYEQYF.

This clonotype was seen ten or more times. V is TRBV14 and J is TRBJ1-2; 10 bases are a match to TRBD1. This CDR3 comprises 16 residues. Trimming removed 4 bases from V and 6 bases from J; junction bases left unmatched: 11. Germline V gene data show CDR1 as SGHDN and CDR2 as FVKESK. The CDR3 loop is CASSRVGQGGIDGYTF. The CDR3 DNA sequence: TGTGCCAGCAGCCGAGTAGGACAGGGGGGAATCGATGGCTACACCTTC.

This clonotype occurred many times. The chain recombines TRBV6-5 with TRBJ2-6, with D hard to call. This CDR3 has 14 amino acids. Germline lookup yields CDR1 MNHEY and CDR2 SVGAGI. V gave up 0 bases and J gave up 6 bases, with 6 bases separating them. The CDR3 spells CASSYSSKANVLTF. DNA of the CDR3: TGTGCCAGCAGTTACTCCTCAAAGGCCAACGTCCTGACTTTC.

The chain uses TRBV6-1 and TRBJ1-5; 7 bases align to TRBD1. Germline V gives CDR1 MNHNS, CDR2 SASEGT. The V gene end was trimmed by 4 bases and the J gene end by 6 bases; junction bases not matched to a gene: 3. The CDR3 runs 13 residues. In DNA, the CDR3 is TGTGCCAGCAGTGCAGGGGGGAGTCAGCCCCAGCATTTT. Translating gives CASSAGGSQPQHF.

The CDR3 loop reads CASSLIAGVDYNEQFF. CDR3 nucleotides: TGTGCCAGCAGCTTAATAGCGGGAGTGGACTACAATGAGCAGTTCTTC. The chain couples TRBV7-3 to TRBJ2-1; 9 nucleotides match TRBD2. Trimming removed 1 base from V and 3 bases from J; junction bases left unmatched: 4. Germline values: CDR1 SGHTA, CDR2 FQGTGA. CDR3 size: 16 residues.

This clonotype was recorded a few times. The CDR3, as DNA: TGTGCCACCCGGGGACAGGGGGTCAATCAGCCCCAGCATTTT. Translating it yields CATRGQGVNQPQHF. This sequence joins TRBV24-1 and TRBJ1-5; 11 positions match TRBD1. V lost 9 bases and J lost 3; bases outside the gene matches: 3. CDR1 is KGHDR and CDR2 is SFDVKD in the germline V gene. The CDR3 has 14 residues.

This clonotype was observed a few times. This chain links TRBV15 with TRBJ1-2; D possibly corresponds to TRBD1 (6 bases). This CDR3 region has 15 residues. Germline loops: CDR1 LNHNV, CDR2 YYDKDF (reference sequence). Trimming took off 3 bases at V and 2 bases at J, with 13 bases between the two ends. CDR3 amino acids: CATSSGWGANYGYTF. The CDR3 coding sequence is TGTGCCACCAGCAGCGGGTGGGGGGCCAACTATGGCTACACCTTC.

This clonotype has only a few counts. The genes are TRBV7-2 and TRBJ2-5; TRBD2 matches at 13 bases. CDR3 length equals 18 residues. Looked up from germline, CDR1 is SGHTA and CDR2 is FQGNSA. V shed 0 bases, J shed 1 base, and the junction held 5 bases outside the gene matches. For the CDR3, the DNA is TGTGCCAGCAGCTTAGCCTGGACTAGCGGGGGACCCCAAGAGACCCAGTACTTC. Translating gives CASSLAWTSGGPQETQYF.

The V call is TRBV27, the J call TRBJ1-5; weak D call: TRBD1 (5 bases). The germline V gene encodes CDR1 MNHEY and CDR2 SMNVEV (reference sequence). This CDR3 is built from 14 residues. The ends were cut back, 4 bases at V and 6 bases at J, with 13 bases in the middle. The CDR3 is CASSYTYGGQPQHF. Here the CDR3 DNA reads TGTGCCAGCAGTTACACCTACGGGGGTCAGCCCCAGCATTTT.

V and J are TRBV27 and TRBJ2-1; 9 bases match TRBD2. CDR3 length: 16 amino acids. The V and J ends lost 6 bases and 0 bases, in that order; junction bases with no gene match: 6. The germline V gene encodes CDR1 MNHEY and CDR2 SMNVEV (reference sequence). The CDR3 sequence: CASSHSGRDSYNEQFF. The DNA for the CDR3 is TGTGCCAGCAGCCATAGCGGGAGAGACTCCTACAATGAGCAGTTCTTC.

This chain joins TRBV7-9 and TRBJ1-2; D gene ambiguous. The CDR3 is 16 residues long. The V and J ends lost 1 base and 2 bases respectively, with 14 bases between them. The V gene's germline CDR1 is SEHNR and CDR2 FQNEAQ (reference sequence). CDR3: CASSLGPDRTNYGYTF. DNA for the CDR3: TGTGCCAGCAGCTTAGGTCCGGATAGGACGAACTATGGCTACACCTTC. Using reference TRBV7-9 and TRBJ1-2 for the parts outside the CDR3, the full variable domain is DTGVSQNPRHKITKRGQNVTFRCDPISEHNRLYWYRQTLGQGPEFLTYFQNEAQLEKSRLLSDRFSAERPKGSFSTLEIQRTEQGDSAMYLCASSLGPDRTNYGYTFGSGTRLTVV.

This clonotype has just a few counts. The rearrangement uses TRBV10-2 and TRBJ2-5, with 8 bases aligning to TRBD2. The CDR3 loop spans 15 amino acids. The trim removed 2 bases at V and 5 bases at J, leaving 7 bases unmatched. Germline V gene data show CDR1 as WSHSY and CDR2 as SAAADI. CDR3 in amino acids: CASSEAGRAGETQYF. DNA of the CDR3: TGCGCCAGCAGTGAGGCCGGGAGGGCAGGGGAGACCCAGTACTTC.

V gene TRBV30 combines with J gene TRBJ1-5; 7 nucleotides align to TRBD1. There are 15 residues in the CDR3. CDR1 is GTSNPN, CDR2 SVGIG, per germline (reference sequence). The V gene end was trimmed by 3 bases and the J gene end by 0 bases; junction bases not matched to a gene: 5. CDR3 in amino acids: CAWSEGQFSNQPQHF. In DNA form, the CDR3 reads TGTGCCTGGAGCGAGGGACAGTTTAGCAATCAGCCCCAGCATTTT.